These 21 T cell receptor beta chains were all obtained from the same sample, sequenced in a study of blood T cell dynamics during melanoma immunotherapy. Indicated time point: pre-treatment baseline. Using immunoSEQ multiplex PCR, the repertoire was profiled, and TCRdb retains in-frame clones only, with some absent. This table holds fewer than 15,000 clones, 90% to 95% found once. Source: effector memory CD8+ T cells from blood, taken from a patient treated with checkpoint blockade. These receptors were collected from a human donor with melanoma.

In DNA, the CDR3 is TGTGCCAGCAGCGCCGGGCCCCCGGAGATAAACATTCAGTACTTC. Its translation: CASSAGPPEINIQYF. The rearrangement uses TRBV2 and TRBJ2-4, with D unresolved. Trimming took 6 bases from V and 6 from J, leaving 18 bases between them. Germline V gives CDR1 SNHLY, CDR2 FYNNEI. The length of the CDR3 is 15 residues.

The chain joins TRBV27 to TRBJ1-6; TRBD1 matches 9 bases. With 0 bases clipped from V and 7 bases from J, the junction kept 4 bases outside the gene matches. This CDR3 is built from 16 residues. Germline V CDR1 and CDR2: MNHEY, SMNVEV (reference sequence). The CDR3 sequence is CASSLSGQGRNSPLHF. CDR3 coding DNA: TGTGCCAGCAGTTTATCGGGACAGGGAAGGAATTCACCCCTCCACTTT.

The rearrangement links TRBV27 to TRBJ2-3; TRBD2 agrees at 8 bases. The J segment lost 4 bases and the V segment lost 6 bases, leaving 9 bases of the junction unmatched. The CDR3 extends over 15 amino acids. The V gene's germline CDR1 is MNHEY and CDR2 SMNVEV (reference sequence). Here the CDR3 DNA reads TGTGCCAGCAGGACCCCGACTAGCGCGGCAGATACGCAGTATTTT. This encodes CASRTPTSAADTQYF.

A remark on this clone: Relative to the germline gene, one junction end is altered; a read error may explain this. The V and J genes are TRBV7-7 and TRBJ1-5, with D possibly TRBD1 on 6 matching bases. The length of the CDR3 is 17 residues. Germline V CDR1 and CDR2: SSHAT, FNYEAQ (reference sequence). CDR3 bases: TGTGCTAGCAGCCTAAATAGGGGGGGGGTGTGCAATCAGCCCCAGCATTTT. Translated, it gives CASSLNRGGVCNQPQHF.

V and J are TRBV28 and TRBJ2-1; D is uncertain. V lost 4 bases to trimming and J lost 1 base, with 20 bases between them. The germline V gene has CDR1 MDHEN and CDR2 SYDVKM. The CDR3 loop spans 18 amino acids. The CDR3 loop is CASSSIDFPSGSYNEQFF. The DNA of the CDR3 is TGTGCCAGCAGTTCCATTGACTTCCCCTCTGGGTCCTACAATGAGCAGTTCTTC.

The V call is TRBV5-4, the J call TRBJ2-2; a possible D gene is TRBD1 (6 bases). CDR3 length equals 14 residues. Germline loops: CDR1 SGHNT, CDR2 YYREEE (reference sequence). Trimming took 3 bases from V and 6 from J, leaving 12 bases between them. The CDR3: CASSSTHRAGELFF. The CDR3 DNA reads TGTGCCAGCAGCTCTACACACAGGGCCGGGGAGCTGTTTTTT.

In nucleotides, the CDR3 is TGTGCCAGCAGCTTAGATTCGGGAGTAGGTGAGCAGTTCTTC. Its protein is CASSLDSGVGEQFF. The chain recombines TRBV11-3 with TRBJ2-1; weak D call: TRBD2 (6 bases). V was trimmed by 0 bases and J by 9 bases, leaving 12 bases between them. The germline CDR1 and CDR2 sequences are SGHNT and YENEEA. CDR3 length equals 14 residues.

The chain has TRBV7-9 and TRBJ2-1; 8 bases map to TRBD2. CDR1 is SEHNR, CDR2 FQNEAQ, per germline (reference sequence). CDR3 length: 15 residues. J was trimmed by 0 bases and V by 5 bases; bases with no gene match: 3. The CDR3 reads CASSRSGSSYNEQFF. As DNA, the CDR3 is TGTGCCAGCAGCCGCAGCGGGAGCTCCTACAATGAGCAGTTCTTC.

This clone appeared once. The chain links TRBV27 to TRBJ1-1; D is ambiguous. Trimming removed 0 bases from V and 0 bases from J, with 5 bases in between. CDR1 and CDR2 from the germline V gene are MNHEY and SMNVEV (reference sequence). CDR3 size: 14 residues. CDR3 in DNA: TGTGCCAGCAGTTTATCAGGATTGAACACTGAAGCTTTCTTT. This sequence encodes CASSLSGLNTEAFF.

The chain couples TRBV5-5 to TRBJ2-2; 7 bases are shared with TRBD2. Trimming at V came to 4 bases and at J to 6 bases, leaving 12 bases not matched to a gene. CDR3 size: 16 residues. Germline assignment: CDR1 SGHKS and CDR2 YYEKEE (reference sequence). CDR3 region: CASSLNGRLAPGELFF. CDR3 DNA: TGTGCCAGCAGCCTGAACGGGAGACTAGCTCCCGGGGAGCTGTTTTTT.

The rearrangement links TRBV4-1 to TRBJ2-7; D gene unclear. The CDR3 extends over 15 amino acids. CDR1 is MGHRA and CDR2 is YSYEKL in the germline V gene. Trimming stripped 5 bases from V and 4 bases from J, with 18 bases between. The chain's CDR3 is CASSFGRPTIYEQYF. The CDR3 nucleotides are TGCGCCAGCAGCTTTGGAAGACCTACGATATACGAGCAGTACTTC.

A few counts support this clone. The rearrangement joins TRBV7-9 to TRBJ2-7; possibly TRBD2 for D (6 bases). V gave up 5 bases and J gave up 6 bases, with 20 bases separating them. In germline, CDR1 is SEHNR, CDR2 FQNEAQ (reference sequence). This CDR3 contains 15 residues. The CDR3 here is CASSPSGGAIVEQYF. DNA of the CDR3: TGTGCCAGCAGCCCTTCCGGAGGGGCGATCGTCGAGCAGTACTTC.

V usage is TRBV4-1 and J usage is TRBJ2-1; D is unclear. CDR3 length: 12 residues. Germline loops: CDR1 MGHRA, CDR2 YSYEKL. V lost 1 base and J 8 bases, leaving 6 bases between the germline ends. For the CDR3, the DNA is TGCGCCAGCAGCCAAGGGCCGGATGAGCAGTTCTTC. Translated, it gives CASSQGPDEQFF.

The chain employs TRBV11-2 and TRBJ2-1; D is undetermined. The CDR3 contains 16 residues. The germline CDR1 and CDR2 sequences are SGHAT and FQNNGV. Trimming removed 4 bases at V and 0 bases at J, with 13 bases between. The CDR3 DNA is TGTGCCAGCAGCTGGCCCGGCGAATCCTCCTACAATGAGCAGTTCTTC. Translation gives CASSWPGESSYNEQFF.

V usage is TRBV11-2 and J usage is TRBJ2-2; 7 nucleotides agree with TRBD1. The CDR3 covers 15 residues. Germline lookup yields CDR1 SGHAT and CDR2 FQNNGV. The ends lost 8 bases at V and 0 bases at J; junction bases unmatched: 6. Here the CDR3 DNA reads TGTGCCAGCGGCCAGGGGACAGCGAACACCGGGGAGCTGTTTTTT. Residues: CASGQGTANTGELFF.

V usage is TRBV6-1 and J usage is TRBJ2-7, with D hard to call. The CDR3 contains 14 residues. V gave up 1 base and J gave up 1 base, with 8 bases separating them. Germline CDR1 and CDR2: MNHNS and SASEGT. CDR3 protein: CASSEGAYSYEQYF. The CDR3 bases are TGTGCCAGCAGTGAAGGGGCTTATTCCTACGAGCAGTACTTC.

This clone was seen a handful of times. V gene TRBV27 combines with J gene TRBJ2-7, with 7 bases that match TRBD1. The CDR3 has 13 residues. Trimming cost V 5 bases and J 9 bases; bases outside gene matches: 10. The germline V gene has CDR1 MNHEY and CDR2 SMNVEV (reference sequence). As DNA, the CDR3 is TGTGCCAGCAGTGACAGGGAAGAGGCAGCGCAGTACTTC. Translating gives CASSDREEAAQYF.

The V call is TRBV7-2, the J call TRBJ1-4; D is possibly TRBD1 (6 bases). The CDR3 sequence is 16 residues long. The V end lost 1 base, the J end lost 2 bases, and 11 bases lay between the germline ends. CDR1 and CDR2 (germline): SGHTA, FQGNSA. The CDR3 nucleotides read TGTGCCAGCAGCTTAGGAACAGGGTCCACTAATGAAAAACTGTTTTTT. Translating it yields CASSLGTGSTNEKLFF. Using reference TRBV7-2 and TRBJ1-4 for the parts outside the CDR3, the full variable domain is GAGVSQSPSNKVTEKGKDVELRCDPISGHTALYWYRQSLGQGLEFLIYFQGNSAPDKSGLPSDRFSAERTGGSVSTLTIQRTQQEDSAVYLCASSLGTGSTNEKLFFGSGTQLSVL.

The rearrangement joins TRBV9 to TRBJ2-2, with D maybe TRBD2 (7 bases). The length of the CDR3 is 16 residues. V dropped 4 bases and J dropped 4 bases, with 17 bases sitting between them. The germline V gene has CDR1 SGDLS and CDR2 YYNGEE. CDR3 DNA sequence: TGTGCCAGCAGCCCCGAGGGGGGGCAGGGCACCGGGGAGCTGTTTTTT. Translation: CASSPEGGQGTGELFF.

This chain uses TRBV6-1 with TRBJ2-3; a possible D gene is TRBD1 (5 bases). CDR1 MNHNS and CDR2 SASEGT come from the germline V gene. The length of the CDR3 is 15 residues. With 9 bases removed from V and 2 bases from J, the gap between germline ends came to 18 bases. The CDR3 protein is CASILTAILTDTQYF. CDR3 sequence (DNA): TGTGCCAGTATTTTGACAGCTATTCTCACAGATACGCAGTATTTT.

V gene TRBV19 combines with J gene TRBJ2-6, with D uncertain. The germline gives CDR1 LNHDA, CDR2 SQIVND (reference sequence). The CDR3 sequence is 15 residues long. Between the trimmed V and J ends, which lost 5 bases and 1 base, there was a span of 9 bases. The DNA for the CDR3 is TGTGCCAGTAGTCTTATGCAGTCTGGGGCCAACGTCCTGACTTTC. This gives the protein CASSLMQSGANVLTF.